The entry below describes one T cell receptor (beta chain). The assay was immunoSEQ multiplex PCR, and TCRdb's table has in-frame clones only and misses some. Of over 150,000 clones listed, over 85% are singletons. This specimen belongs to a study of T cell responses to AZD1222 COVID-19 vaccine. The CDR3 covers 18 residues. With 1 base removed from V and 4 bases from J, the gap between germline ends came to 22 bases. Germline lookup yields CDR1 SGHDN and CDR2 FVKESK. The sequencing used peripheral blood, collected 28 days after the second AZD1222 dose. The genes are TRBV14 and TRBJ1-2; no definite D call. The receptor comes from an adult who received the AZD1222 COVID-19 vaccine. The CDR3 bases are TGTGCCAGCAGCCAAGGCCTGGGCTCCTACTACTTCCCCTATGGCTACACCTTC. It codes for CASSQGLGSYYFPYGYTF. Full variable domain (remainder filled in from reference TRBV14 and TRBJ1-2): EAGVTQFPSHSVIEKGQTVTLRCDPISGHDNLYWYRRVMGKEIKFLLHFVKESKQDESGMPNNRFLAERTGGTYSTLKVQPAELEDSGVYFCASSQGLGSYYFPYGYTFGSGTRLTVV.